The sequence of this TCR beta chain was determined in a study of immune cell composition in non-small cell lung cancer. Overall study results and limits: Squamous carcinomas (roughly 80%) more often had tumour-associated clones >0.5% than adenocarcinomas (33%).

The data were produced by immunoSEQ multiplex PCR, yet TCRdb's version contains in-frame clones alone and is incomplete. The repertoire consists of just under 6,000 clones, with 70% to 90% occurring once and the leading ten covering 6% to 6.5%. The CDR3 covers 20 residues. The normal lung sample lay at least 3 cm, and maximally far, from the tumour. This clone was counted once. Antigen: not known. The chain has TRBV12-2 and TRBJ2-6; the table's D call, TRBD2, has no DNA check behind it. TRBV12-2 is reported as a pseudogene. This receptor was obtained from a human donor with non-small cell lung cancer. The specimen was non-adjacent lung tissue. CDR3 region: CASRLALPETEFSGANVLTF. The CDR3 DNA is TGTGCAAGTCGCTTAGCGCTTCCAGAGACGGAGTTCTCTGGGGCCAACGTCCTGACTTTC.